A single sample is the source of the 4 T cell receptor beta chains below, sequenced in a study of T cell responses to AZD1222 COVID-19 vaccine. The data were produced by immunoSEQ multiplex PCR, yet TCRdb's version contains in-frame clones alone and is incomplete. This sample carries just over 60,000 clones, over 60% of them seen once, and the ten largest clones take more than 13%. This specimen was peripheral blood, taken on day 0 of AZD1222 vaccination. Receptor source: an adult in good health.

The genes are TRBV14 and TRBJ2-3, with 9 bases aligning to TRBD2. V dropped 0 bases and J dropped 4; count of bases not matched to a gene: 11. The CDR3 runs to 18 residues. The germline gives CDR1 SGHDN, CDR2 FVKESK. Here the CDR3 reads CASSQEPRRGGPADTQYF. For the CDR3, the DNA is TGTGCCAGCAGCCAAGAACCCCGGCGGGGGGGCCCTGCAGATACGCAGTATTTT.

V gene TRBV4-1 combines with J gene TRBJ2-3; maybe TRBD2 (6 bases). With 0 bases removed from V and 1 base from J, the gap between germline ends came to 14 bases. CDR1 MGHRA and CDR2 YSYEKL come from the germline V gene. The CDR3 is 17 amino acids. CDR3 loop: CASSQERGGVGTDTQYF. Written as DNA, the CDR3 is TGCGCCAGCAGCCAAGAACGGGGAGGTGTCGGCACAGATACGCAGTATTTT.

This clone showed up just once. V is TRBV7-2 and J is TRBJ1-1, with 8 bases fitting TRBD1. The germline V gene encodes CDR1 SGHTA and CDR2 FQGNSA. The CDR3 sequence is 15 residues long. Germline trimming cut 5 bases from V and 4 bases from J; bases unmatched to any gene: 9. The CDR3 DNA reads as TGTGCCAGCAGCCCGCGACGACAGGGGATCACTGAAGCTTTCTTT. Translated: CASSPRRQGITEAFF.

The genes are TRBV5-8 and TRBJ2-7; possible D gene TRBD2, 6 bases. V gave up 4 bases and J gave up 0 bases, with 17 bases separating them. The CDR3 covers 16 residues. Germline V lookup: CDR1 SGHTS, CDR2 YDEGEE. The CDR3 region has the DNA TGTGCCAGCAGCCCAGAGTGGGGGGAACACTCCTACGAGCAGTACTTC. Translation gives CASSPEWGEHSYEQYF.